One and the same sample provided the 10 T cell receptor beta chains below, sequenced in a study of blood T cells in healthy people across ages (dated by TCRdb to about 2015). Libraries came from 5' RACE. A second PCR of 7 to 11 cycles was performed with a sample-barcoded 5' primer and a J-beta primer mix. The public reads were reprocessed in TCRdb via fastp at Q25 and MiXCR, keeping in-frame beta chains. Rows with a matching CDR3 protein are joined into one entry that keeps the most common DNA and genes. The sample contains some 1.8 million distinct CDR3 sequences, approximately 40% of them found a single time. The biggest ten clones account for 20% to 25% of the sample. The sample was blood. The receptors shown here come from a human donor in good health.

In this sample, this clonotype turned up once. The CDR3 nucleotides are TGTGCCAGCAGTTTATACGGCGGGGAACACACAGATACGCAGTATTTT. Translating it yields CASSLYGGEHTDTQYF. The chain has TRBV27 and TRBJ2-3; possible D gene TRBD2, 6 bases. Germline loops: CDR1 MNHEY, CDR2 SMNVEV (reference sequence). The CDR3 contains 16 residues. V shed 1 base and J shed 2 bases, with 13 bases lying between them.

This chain joins TRBV7-9 and TRBJ2-1; 8 bases are a match to TRBD1. Trimming removed 0 bases from V and 9 bases from J; junction bases left unmatched: 10. Looked up from germline, CDR1 is SEHNR and CDR2 is FQNEAQ (reference sequence). This CDR3 has 16 residues. The CDR3 DNA is TGTGCCAGCAGCTTAGCAAACCTAGACAGGGGCGGTGAGCAGTTCTTC. This translates into CASSLANLDRGGEQFF.

The chain joins TRBV7-2 to TRBJ1-1; D is unclear. V was clipped by 1 base and J by 4 bases, with 10 bases between them. Germline V lookup: CDR1 SGHTA, CDR2 FQGNSA. There are 14 residues in the CDR3. The CDR3 DNA follows: TGTGCCAGCAGCTTAGGAGTTTGGGGCACTGAAGCTTTCTTT. Its protein product is CASSLGVWGTEAFF.

The rearrangement uses TRBV5-4 and TRBJ2-5, with D unclear. The CDR3 sequence is 11 residues long. V gave up 7 bases and J gave up 11 bases, with 15 bases separating them. Looked up from germline, CDR1 is SGHNT and CDR2 is YYREEE (reference sequence). The CDR3 loop reads CASQNYNEQYF. The CDR3 DNA sequence: TGTGCCAGCCAGAACTACAATGAGCAGTACTTC. The variable domain in full, completed from reference TRBV5-4 and TRBJ2-5, reads ETGVTQSPTHLIKTRGQQVTLRCSSQSGHNTVSWYQQALGQGPQFIFQYYREEENGRGNFPPRFSGLQFPNYSSELNVNALELDDSALYLCASQNYNEQYFGPGTRLLVL.

The chain recombines TRBV14 with TRBJ1-1; no clear D. V was shortened by 2 bases and J by 4 bases, with 8 bases between the two germline ends. The CDR3 runs to 13 residues. Germline-derived CDR1 and CDR2 are SGHDN and FVKESK. The CDR3: CASSQNWRTEAFF. Here the CDR3 DNA reads TGTGCCAGCAGCCAAAATTGGCGCACTGAAGCTTTCTTT.

This clonotype has a handful of counts. The gene calls are TRBV5-1 and TRBJ2-7; 8 bases line up with TRBD2. J was trimmed by 6 bases and V by 0 bases; bases with no gene match: 8. The CDR3 is made up of 15 amino acids. Germline CDR1 is SGHRS and CDR2 is YFSETQ. The CDR3 DNA is TGCGCCAGCAGCTTGGTCGGGGGGGCGACGGGCGAGCAGTACTTC. Translation: CASSLVGGATGEQYF.

The chain joins TRBV20-1 to TRBJ2-3; the D gene is possibly TRBD2 (6 bases). This CDR3 contains 15 residues. Between the trimmed V and J ends, which lost 5 bases and 5 bases, there was a span of 20 bases. Per the germline V gene, CDR1 is DFQATT and CDR2 is SNEGSKA (reference sequence). CDR3: CSAPGLHLVGDTQYF. Here the CDR3 DNA reads TGCAGTGCTCCAGGACTACATCTGGTGGGAGATACGCAGTATTTT.

This chain uses TRBV7-9 with TRBJ1-2; unclear D gene. Germline CDR1 reads SEHNR; CDR2 reads FQNEAQ (reference sequence). The CDR3 extends over 13 amino acids. With 6 bases removed from V and 4 bases from J, the gap between germline ends came to 12 bases. The CDR3 reads CASSYTDGYGYTF. In nucleotides, the CDR3 is TGTGCCAGCAGTTACACAGACGGCTATGGCTACACCTTC.

The chain recombines TRBV4-1 with TRBJ1-1; D gene ambiguous. V lost 5 bases, J lost 2 bases, and 9 bases lay in between. Per germline, CDR1 MGHRA and CDR2 YSYEKL. There are 13 residues in the CDR3. This CDR3 reads CASSNELNTEAFF. In DNA form, the CDR3 reads TGCGCCAGCAGCAACGAGCTAAACACTGAAGCTTTCTTT.

This clonotype occurred once. This rearrangement joins TRBV27 to TRBJ1-5; TRBD1 is a possible D gene (6 bases). Germline CDR1 and CDR2: MNHEY and SMNVEV (reference sequence). The CDR3 has 15 amino acids. V shed 6 bases and J shed 5 bases, with 17 bases lying between them. DNA of the CDR3: TGTGCCAGCAGCATCGAGGGGGGCGCTTATCAGCCCCAGCATTTT. It is translated as CASSIEGGAYQPQHF.